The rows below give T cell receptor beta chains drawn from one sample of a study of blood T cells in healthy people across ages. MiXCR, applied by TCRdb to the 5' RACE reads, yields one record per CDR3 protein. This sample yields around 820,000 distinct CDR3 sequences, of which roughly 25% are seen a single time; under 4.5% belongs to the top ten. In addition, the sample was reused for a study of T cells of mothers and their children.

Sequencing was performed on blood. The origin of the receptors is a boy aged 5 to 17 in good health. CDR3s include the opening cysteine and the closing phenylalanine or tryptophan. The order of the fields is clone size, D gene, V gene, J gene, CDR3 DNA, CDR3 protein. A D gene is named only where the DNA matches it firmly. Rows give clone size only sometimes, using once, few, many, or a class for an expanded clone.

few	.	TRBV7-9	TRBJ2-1	TGTGCCAGCAGCTACCGGGACAATGAGCAGTTCTTC	CASSYRDNEQFF
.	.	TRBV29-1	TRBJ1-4	TGCAGCGTGGACAGCGGGGAAAAACTGTTTTTT	CSVDSGEKLFF
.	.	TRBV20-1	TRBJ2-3	TGCAGTGCCGGCGGGGGCCTGACAGATACGCAGTATTTT	CSAGGGLTDTQYF
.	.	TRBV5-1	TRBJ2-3	TGCGCCAGCAGCTTATCAGATCAAAAGAGGACTATCACAGATACGCAGTATTTT	CASSLSDQKRTITDTQYF
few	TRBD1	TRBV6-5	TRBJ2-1	TGTGCCAGCAGTTACCCAGGGGGTGAGCAGTTCTTC	CASSYPGGEQFF
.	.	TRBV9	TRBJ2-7	TGTGCCAGCAGCGTAGCTGGAGGGGGCCCCAACTACGAGCAGTACTTC	CASSVAGGGPNYEQYF
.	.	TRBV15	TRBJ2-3	TGTGCCACGGGTGATTGGGGGATGGATACGCAGTATTTT	CATGDWGMDTQYF
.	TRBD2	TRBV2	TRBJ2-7	TGTGCCAGCAGTGAGAGAGGCCTAGCGGGGTATACCTACGAGCAGTACTTC	CASSERGLAGYTYEQYF
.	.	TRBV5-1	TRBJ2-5	TGCGCCAGCAGCTTGGATCCGGGGGCTCGGGAGACCCAGTACTTC	CASSLDPGARETQYF
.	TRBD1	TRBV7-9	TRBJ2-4	TGTGCCAGCAGCTTAGGACAGGGGATAAACATTCAGTACTTC	CASSLGQGINIQYF
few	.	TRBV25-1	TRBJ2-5	TGTGCCAGCAGTGAATTTCCGGGGAGAGAGACCCAGTACTTC	CASSEFPGRETQYF
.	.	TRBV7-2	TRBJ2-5	TGTGCCAGCAGCTTAGGAGTGAGGGCGCAGACCCAGTACTTC	CASSLGVRAQTQYF
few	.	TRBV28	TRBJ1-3	TGTGCCAGCAGTTTATGGCCAGGGACGGCCTCTGGAAACACCATATATTTT	CASSLWPGTASGNTIYF
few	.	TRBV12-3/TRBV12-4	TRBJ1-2	TGTGCCAGCAGTTTAACTCGTAGTGGCTACACCTTC	CASSLTRSGYTF
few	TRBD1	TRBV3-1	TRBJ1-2	TGTGCCAGCAGCCATCCGGGACAGGAAATCTATGGCTACACCTTC	CASSHPGQEIYGYTF
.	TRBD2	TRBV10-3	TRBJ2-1	TGTGCCATCAGTACGGCTAGCGGGAGGTTCGATGAGCAGTTCTTC	CAISTASGRFDEQFF
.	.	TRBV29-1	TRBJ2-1	TGCAGCGTTGAAGCCATGCTAAATGAGCAGTTCTTC	CSVEAMLNEQFF
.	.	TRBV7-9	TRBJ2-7	TGTGCCAGCAGCTTAGAGGGCGTGCTCTCCTACGAGCAGTACTTC	CASSLEGVLSYEQYF
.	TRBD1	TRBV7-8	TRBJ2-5	TGTGCCAGCAGCTCTCCCAGGGACAGTTGGGAGACCCAGTACTTC	CASSSPRDSWETQYF
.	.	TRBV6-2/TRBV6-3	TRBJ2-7	TGTGCCAGCAACGACAGAGACTACGAGCAGTACTTC	CASNDRDYEQYF
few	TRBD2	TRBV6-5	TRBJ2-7	TGTGCCAGCAGGTCGCTAGCGGGGGGAGTCTACGAGCAGTACTTC	CASRSLAGGVYEQYF
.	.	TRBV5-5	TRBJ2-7	TGTGCCAGCAGCTTAACCAACCCGAGCTCCTACGAGCAGTACTTC	CASSLTNPSSYEQYF
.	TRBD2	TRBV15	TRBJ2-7	TGTGCCACCAGCAGAGAAGGGGAGGGATACGAGCAGTACTTC	CATSREGEGYEQYF
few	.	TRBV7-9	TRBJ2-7	TGTGCCAGCAGCTTTGGGTTGGGGGATTTGCACTTC	CASSFGLGDLHF
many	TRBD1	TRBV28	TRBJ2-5	TGTGCCAGCAGCCGGGACAGGGCAGAGACCCAGTACTTC	CASSRDRAETQYF
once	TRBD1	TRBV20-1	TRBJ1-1	TGCAGTGCTCGGACAGGCTTACCCATGGACACTGAAGCTTTCTTT	CSARTGLPMDTEAFF
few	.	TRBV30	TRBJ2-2	TGTGCCAGATCCACAGGGCGGTCCACCGGGGAGCTGTTTTTT	CARSTGRSTGELFF
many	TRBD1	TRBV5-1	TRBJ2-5	TGCGCCAGCAGCTACAGGGGGCAAGAGACCCAGTACTTC	CASSYRGQETQYF
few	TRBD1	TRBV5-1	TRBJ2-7	TGCGCCAGCAGCAGTGGGGTAAGGGGGCCTCAATCCTACGAGCAGTACTTC	CASSSGVRGPQSYEQYF
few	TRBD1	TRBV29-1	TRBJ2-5	TGCAGCGCGGACAGGGTCCAAGAGACCCAGTACTTC	CSADRVQETQYF
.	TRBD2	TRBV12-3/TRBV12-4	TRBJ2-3	TGTGCCAGCAGTTACGGACTAGCGGGGATAACAGATACGCAGTATTTT	CASSYGLAGITDTQYF
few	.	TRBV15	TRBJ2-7	TGTGCCACCAGCAGAGGGACTACATACGAGCAGTACTTC	CATSRGTTYEQYF
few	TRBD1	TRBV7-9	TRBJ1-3	TGTGCCAGACAGGGGGAGGCTGGAAACACCATATATTTT	CARQGEAGNTIYF